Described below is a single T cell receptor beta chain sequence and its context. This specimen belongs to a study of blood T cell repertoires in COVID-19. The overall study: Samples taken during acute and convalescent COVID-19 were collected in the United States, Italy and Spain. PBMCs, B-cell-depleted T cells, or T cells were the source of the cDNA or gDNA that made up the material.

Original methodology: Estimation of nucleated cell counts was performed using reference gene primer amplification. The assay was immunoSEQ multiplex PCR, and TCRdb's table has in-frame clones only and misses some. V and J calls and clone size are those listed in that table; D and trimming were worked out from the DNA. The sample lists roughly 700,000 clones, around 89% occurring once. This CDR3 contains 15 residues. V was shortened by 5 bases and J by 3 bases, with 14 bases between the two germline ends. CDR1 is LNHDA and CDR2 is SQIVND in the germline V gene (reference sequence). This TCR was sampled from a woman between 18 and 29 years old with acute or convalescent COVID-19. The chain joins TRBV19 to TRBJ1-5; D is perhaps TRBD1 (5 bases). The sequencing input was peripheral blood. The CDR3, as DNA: TGTGCCAGTAGTCCCGGGGGGGGGTTCAATCAGCCCCAGCATTTT. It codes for CASSPGGGFNQPQHF. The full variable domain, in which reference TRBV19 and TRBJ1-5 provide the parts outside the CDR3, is DGGITQSPKYLFRKEGQNVTLSCEQNLNHDAMYWYRQDPGQGLRLIYYSQIVNDFQKGDIAEGYSVSREKKESFPLTVTSAQKNPTAFYLCASSPGGGFNQPQHFGDGTRLSIL.